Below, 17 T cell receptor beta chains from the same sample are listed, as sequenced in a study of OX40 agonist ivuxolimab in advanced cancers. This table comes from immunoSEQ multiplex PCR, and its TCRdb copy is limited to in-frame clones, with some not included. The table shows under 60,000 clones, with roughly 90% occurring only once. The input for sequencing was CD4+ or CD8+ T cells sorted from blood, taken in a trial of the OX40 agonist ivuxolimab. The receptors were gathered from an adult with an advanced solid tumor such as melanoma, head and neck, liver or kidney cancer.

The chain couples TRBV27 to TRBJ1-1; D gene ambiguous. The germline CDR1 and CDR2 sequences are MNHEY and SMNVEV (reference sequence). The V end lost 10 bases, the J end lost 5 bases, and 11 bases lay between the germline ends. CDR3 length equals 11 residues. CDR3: CATEWGTEAFF. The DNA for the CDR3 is TGTGCCACCGAATGGGGAACTGAAGCTTTCTTT.

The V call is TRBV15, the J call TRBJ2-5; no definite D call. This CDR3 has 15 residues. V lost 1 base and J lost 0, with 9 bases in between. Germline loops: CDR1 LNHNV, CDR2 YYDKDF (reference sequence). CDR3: CATSRVRRDQETQYF. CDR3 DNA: TGTGCCACCAGCAGAGTTCGTCGGGACCAAGAGACCCAGTACTTC.

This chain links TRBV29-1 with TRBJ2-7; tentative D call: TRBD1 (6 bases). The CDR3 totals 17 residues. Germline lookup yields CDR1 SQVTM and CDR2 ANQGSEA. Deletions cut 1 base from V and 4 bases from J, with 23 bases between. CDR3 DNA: TGCAGCGTTGAAGTCCCCACGATTGCACAGGGACCTTACGAGCAGTACTTC. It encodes CSVEVPTIAQGPYEQYF.

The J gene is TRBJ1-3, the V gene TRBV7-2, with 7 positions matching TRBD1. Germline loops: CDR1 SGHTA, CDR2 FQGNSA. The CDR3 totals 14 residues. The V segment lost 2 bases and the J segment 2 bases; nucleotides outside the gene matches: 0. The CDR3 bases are TGTGCCAGCAGCTTACAGGGGGCTGGAAACACCATATATTTT. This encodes CASSLQGAGNTIYF.

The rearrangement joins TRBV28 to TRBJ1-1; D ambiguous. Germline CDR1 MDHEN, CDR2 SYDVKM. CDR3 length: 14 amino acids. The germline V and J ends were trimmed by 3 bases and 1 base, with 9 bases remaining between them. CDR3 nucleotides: TGTGCCAGCAGTTTTGAGGCAGCGAACACTGAAGCTTTCTTT. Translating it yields CASSFEAANTEAFF.

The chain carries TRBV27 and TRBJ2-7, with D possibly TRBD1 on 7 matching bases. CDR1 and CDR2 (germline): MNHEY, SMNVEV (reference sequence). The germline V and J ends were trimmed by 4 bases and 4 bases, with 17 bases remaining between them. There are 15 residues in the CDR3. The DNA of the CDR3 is TGTGCCAGCAGTTGGGGAGGTAGGGGGCGGTACGAGCAGTACTTC. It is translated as CASSWGGRGRYEQYF.

The CDR3 sequence is CASSLYPGTGLNTEAFF. Here the CDR3 DNA reads TGTGCCAGTAGTCTGTACCCCGGGACAGGGCTGAACACTGAAGCTTTCTTT. The V gene is TRBV19, the J gene TRBJ1-1; 9 nucleotides match TRBD1. Germline values: CDR1 LNHDA, CDR2 SQIVND (reference sequence). The CDR3 runs to 17 residues. The V and J ends lost 5 bases and 0 bases, in that order; junction bases with no gene match: 10. Drawing the rest from reference TRBV19 and TRBJ1-1, the complete variable domain is DGGITQSPKYLFRKEGQNVTLSCEQNLNHDAMYWYRQDPGQGLRLIYYSQIVNDFQKGDIAEGYSVSREKKESFPLTVTSAQKNPTAFYLCASSLYPGTGLNTEAFFGQGTRLTVV.

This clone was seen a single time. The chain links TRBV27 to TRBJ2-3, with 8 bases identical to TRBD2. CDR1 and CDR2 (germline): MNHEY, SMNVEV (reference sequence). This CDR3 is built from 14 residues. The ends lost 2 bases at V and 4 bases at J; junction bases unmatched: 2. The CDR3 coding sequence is TGTGCCAGCAGTTTAGCGGGAGGCGCAGATACGCAGTATTTT. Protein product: CASSLAGGADTQYF.

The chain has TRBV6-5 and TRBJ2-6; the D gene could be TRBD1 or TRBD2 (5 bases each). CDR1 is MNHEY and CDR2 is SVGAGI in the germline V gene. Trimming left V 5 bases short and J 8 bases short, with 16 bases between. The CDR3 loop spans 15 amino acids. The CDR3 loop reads CASSLGRTGPNVLTF. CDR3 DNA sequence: TGTGCCAGCAGTCTGGGACGAACCGGGCCCAACGTCCTGACTTTC.

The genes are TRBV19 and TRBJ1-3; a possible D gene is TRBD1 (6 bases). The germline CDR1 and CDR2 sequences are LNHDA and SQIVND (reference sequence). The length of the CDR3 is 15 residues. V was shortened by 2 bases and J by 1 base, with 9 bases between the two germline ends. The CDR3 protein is CASSIQGNSGNTIYF. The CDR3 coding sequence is TGTGCCAGTAGTATACAGGGGAATTCTGGAAACACCATATATTTT.

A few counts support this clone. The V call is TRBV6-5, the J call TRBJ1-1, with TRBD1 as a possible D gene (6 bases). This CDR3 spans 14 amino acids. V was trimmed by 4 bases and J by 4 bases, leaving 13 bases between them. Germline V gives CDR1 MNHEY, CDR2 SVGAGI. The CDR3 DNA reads TGTGCCAGCAGTTCTCAGGGGTTCGGCACTGAAGCTTTCTTT. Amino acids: CASSSQGFGTEAFF.

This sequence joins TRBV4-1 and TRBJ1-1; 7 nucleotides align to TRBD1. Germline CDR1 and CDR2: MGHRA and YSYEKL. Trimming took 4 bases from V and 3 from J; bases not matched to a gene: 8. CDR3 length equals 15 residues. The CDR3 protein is CASSLGQATYTEAFF. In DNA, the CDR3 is TGCGCCAGCAGCCTCGGACAGGCGACTTACACTGAAGCTTTCTTT.

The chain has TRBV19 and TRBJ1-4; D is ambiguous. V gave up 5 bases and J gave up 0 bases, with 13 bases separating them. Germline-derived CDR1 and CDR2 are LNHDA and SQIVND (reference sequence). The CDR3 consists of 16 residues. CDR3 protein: CASSSYSDATNEKLFF. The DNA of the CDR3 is TGTGCCAGTAGTTCCTACAGCGATGCAACTAATGAAAAACTGTTTTTT.

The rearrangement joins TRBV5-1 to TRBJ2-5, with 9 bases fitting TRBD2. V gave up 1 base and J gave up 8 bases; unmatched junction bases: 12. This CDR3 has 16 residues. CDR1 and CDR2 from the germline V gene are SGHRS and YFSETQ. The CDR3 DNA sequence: TGCGCCAGCAGCTTGTTTTCTAGCGGGGACCCTAGAACCCAGTACTTC. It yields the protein CASSLFSSGDPRTQYF.

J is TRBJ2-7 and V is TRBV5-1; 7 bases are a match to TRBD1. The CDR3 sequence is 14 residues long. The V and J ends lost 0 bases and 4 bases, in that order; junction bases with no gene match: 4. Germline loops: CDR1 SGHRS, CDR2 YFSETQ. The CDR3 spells CASSLERGLYEQYF. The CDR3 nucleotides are TGCGCCAGCAGCTTGGAAAGGGGGCTATACGAGCAGTACTTC. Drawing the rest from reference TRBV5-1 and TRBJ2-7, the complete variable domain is KAGVTQTPRYLIKTRGQQVTLSCSPISGHRSVSWYQQTPGQGLQFLFEYFSETQRNKGNFPGRFSGRQFSNSRSEMNVSTLELGDSALYLCASSLERGLYEQYFGPGTRLTVT.

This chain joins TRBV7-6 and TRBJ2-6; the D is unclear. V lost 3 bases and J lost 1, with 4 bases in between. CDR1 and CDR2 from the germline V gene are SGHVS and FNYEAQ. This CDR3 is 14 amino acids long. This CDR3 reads CASSLRSGANVLTF. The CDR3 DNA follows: TGTGCCAGCAGCTTGCGATCTGGGGCCAACGTCCTGACTTTC.

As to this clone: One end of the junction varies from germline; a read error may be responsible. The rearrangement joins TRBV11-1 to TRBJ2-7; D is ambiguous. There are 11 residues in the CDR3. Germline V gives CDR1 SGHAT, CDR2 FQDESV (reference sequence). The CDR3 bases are TGTGCCAGCAGCCTATCTGACGAGTTTGCGTTC. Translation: CASSLSDEFAF.